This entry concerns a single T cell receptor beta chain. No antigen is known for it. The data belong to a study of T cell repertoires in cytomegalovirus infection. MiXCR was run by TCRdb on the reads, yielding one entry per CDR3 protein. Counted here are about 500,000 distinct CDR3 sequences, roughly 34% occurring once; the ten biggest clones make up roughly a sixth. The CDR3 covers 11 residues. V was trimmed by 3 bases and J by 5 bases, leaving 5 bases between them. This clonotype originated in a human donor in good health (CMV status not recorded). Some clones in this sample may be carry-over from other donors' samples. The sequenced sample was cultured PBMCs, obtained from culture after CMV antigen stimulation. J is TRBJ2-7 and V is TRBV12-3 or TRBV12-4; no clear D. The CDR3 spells CASSLNHEQYF. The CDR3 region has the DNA TGTGCCAGCAGTTTGAACCACGAGCAGTACTTC.